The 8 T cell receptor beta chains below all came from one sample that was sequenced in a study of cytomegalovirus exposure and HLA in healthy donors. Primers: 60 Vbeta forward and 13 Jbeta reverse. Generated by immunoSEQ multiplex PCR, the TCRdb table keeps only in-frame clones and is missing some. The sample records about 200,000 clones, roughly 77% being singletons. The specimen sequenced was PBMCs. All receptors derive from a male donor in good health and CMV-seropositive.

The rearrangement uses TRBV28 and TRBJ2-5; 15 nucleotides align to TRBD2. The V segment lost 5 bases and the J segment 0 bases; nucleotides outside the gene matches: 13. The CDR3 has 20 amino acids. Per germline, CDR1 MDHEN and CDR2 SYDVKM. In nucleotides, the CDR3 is TGTGCCAGCAGTCCGACCCGGACTAGCGGGAGGGCCTGGTACCAAGAGACCCAGTACTTC. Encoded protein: CASSPTRTSGRAWYQETQYF.

CDR3 coding DNA: TGTGCCAGCAGCCCACATAGCCTAGCGGGGGGTCCCACAGATACGCAGTATTTT. This codes for CASSPHSLAGGPTDTQYF. The chain couples TRBV7-8 to TRBJ2-3, with 11 bases identical to TRBD2. The germline gives CDR1 SGHVS, CDR2 FQNEAQ. After removal of 5 bases from V and 2 bases from J, the junction contained 12 bases not matched to a gene. CDR3 length: 18 residues.

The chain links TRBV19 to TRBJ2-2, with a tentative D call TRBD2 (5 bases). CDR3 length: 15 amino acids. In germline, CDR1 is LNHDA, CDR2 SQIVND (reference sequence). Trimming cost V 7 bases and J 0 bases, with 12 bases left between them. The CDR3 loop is CASIPGRSNTGELFF. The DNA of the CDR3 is TGTGCCAGTATCCCGGGAAGATCGAACACCGGGGAGCTGTTTTTT. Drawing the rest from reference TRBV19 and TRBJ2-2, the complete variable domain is DGGITQSPKYLFRKEGQNVTLSCEQNLNHDAMYWYRQDPGQGLRLIYYSQIVNDFQKGDIAEGYSVSREKKESFPLTVTSAQKNPTAFYLCASIPGRSNTGELFFGEGSRLTVL.

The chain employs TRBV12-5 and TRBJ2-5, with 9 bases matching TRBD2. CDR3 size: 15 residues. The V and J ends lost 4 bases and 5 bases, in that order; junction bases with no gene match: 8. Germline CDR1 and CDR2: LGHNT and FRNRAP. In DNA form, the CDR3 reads TGTGCTAGTGGTTGGGGACTAGCAGGGCGGGAGACCCAGTACTTC. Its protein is CASGWGLAGRETQYF. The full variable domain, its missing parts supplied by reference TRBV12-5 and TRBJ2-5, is DARVTQTPRHKVTEMGQEVTMRCQPILGHNTVFWYRQTMMQGLELLAYFRNRAPLDDSGMPKDRFSAEMPDATLATLKIQPSEPRDSAVYFCASGWGLAGRETQYFGPGTRLLVL.

The CDR3 nucleotides read TGCGCCAGCAGCCAAGTACGGGGGGCGAGCAATCAGCCCCAGCATTTT. Translating gives CASSQVRGASNQPQHF. This rearrangement joins TRBV4-3 to TRBJ1-5, with a weak D call TRBD1 (6 bases). The CDR3 is 16 amino acids. Germline V gives CDR1 LGHNA, CDR2 YSLEER. V gave up 1 base and J gave up 1 base, with 11 bases separating them.

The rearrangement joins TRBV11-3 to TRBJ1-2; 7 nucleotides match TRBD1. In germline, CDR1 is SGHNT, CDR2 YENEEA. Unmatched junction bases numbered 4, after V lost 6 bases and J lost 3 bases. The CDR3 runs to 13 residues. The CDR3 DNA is TGTGCCAGCAGTCAGGGGGGTGACTATGGCTACACCTTC. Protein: CASSQGGDYGYTF.

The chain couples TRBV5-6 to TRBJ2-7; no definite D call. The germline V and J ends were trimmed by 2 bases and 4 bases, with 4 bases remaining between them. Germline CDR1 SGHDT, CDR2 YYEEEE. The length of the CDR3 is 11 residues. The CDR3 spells CASSFEYEQYF. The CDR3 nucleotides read TGTGCCAGCAGCTTCGAGTACGAGCAGTACTTC.

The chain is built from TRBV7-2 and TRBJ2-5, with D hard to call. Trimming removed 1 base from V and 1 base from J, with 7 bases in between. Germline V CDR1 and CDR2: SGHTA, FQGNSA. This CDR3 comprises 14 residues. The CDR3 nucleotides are TGTGCCAGCAGCTTAGTTGGCAGCCAAGAGACCCAGTACTTC. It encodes CASSLVGSQETQYF. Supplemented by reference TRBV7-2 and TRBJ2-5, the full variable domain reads GAGVSQSPSNKVTEKGKDVELRCDPISGHTALYWYRQSLGQGLEFLIYFQGNSAPDKSGLPSDRFSAERTGGSVSTLTIQRTQQEDSAVYLCASSLVGSQETQYFGPGTRLLVL.